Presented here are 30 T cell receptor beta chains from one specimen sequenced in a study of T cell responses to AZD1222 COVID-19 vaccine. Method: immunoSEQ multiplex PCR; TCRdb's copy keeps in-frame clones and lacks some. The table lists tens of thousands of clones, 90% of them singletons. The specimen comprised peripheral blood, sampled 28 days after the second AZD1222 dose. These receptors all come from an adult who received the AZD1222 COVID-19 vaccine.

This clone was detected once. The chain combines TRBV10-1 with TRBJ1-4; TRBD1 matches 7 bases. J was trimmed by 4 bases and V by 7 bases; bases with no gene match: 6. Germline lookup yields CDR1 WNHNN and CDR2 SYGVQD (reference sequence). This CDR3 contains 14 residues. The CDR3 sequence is CASTDRDSNEKLFF. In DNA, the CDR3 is TGCGCCAGCACCGACCGGGACAGTAATGAAAAACTGTTTTTT.

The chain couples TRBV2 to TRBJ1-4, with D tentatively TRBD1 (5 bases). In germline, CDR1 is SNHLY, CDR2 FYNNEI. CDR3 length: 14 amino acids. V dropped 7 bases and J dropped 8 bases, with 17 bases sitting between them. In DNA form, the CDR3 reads TGTGCCAGCACCCGGGCAGGGACCGGGGAAAAACTGTTTTTT. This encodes CASTRAGTGEKLFF.

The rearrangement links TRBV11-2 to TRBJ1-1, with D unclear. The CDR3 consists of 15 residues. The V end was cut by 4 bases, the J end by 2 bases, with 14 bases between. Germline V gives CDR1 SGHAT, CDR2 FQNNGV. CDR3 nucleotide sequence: TGTGCCAGCAGCTCCCCAGCCACCGGCAACACTGAAGCTTTCTTT. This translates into CASSSPATGNTEAFF.

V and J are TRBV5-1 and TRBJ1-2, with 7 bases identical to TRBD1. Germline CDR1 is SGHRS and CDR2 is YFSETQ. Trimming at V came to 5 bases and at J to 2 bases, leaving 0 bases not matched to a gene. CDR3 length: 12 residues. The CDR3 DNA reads TGCGCCAGCAGACAGGGGAACTATGGCTACACCTTC. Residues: CASRQGNYGYTF.

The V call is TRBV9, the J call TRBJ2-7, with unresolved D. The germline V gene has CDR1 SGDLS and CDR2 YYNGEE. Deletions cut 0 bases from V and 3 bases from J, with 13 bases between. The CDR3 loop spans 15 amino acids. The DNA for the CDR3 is TGTGCCAGCAGCGTAGATGTAAATTCCCACTACGAGCAGTACTTC. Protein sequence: CASSVDVNSHYEQYF.

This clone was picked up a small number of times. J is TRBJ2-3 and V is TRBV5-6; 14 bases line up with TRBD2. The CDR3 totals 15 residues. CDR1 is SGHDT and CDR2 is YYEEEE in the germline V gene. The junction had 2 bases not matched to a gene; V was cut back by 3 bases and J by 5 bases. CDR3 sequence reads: CASSYGTSGGDTQYF. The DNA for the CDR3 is TGTGCCAGCAGCTATGGGACTAGCGGGGGAGATACGCAGTATTTT.

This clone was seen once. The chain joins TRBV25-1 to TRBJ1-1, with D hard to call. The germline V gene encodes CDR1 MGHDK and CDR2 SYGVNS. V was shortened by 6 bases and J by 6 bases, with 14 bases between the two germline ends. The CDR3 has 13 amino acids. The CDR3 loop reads CASSPGRTSEAFF. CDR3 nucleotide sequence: TGTGCCAGCAGCCCGGGCCGAACTTCTGAAGCTTTCTTT.

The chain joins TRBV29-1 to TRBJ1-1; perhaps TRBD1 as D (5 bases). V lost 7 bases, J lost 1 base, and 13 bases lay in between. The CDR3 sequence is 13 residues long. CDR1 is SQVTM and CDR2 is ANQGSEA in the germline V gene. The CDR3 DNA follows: TGCAGCGCTGCTCCTGGGGGGAACACTGAAGCTTTCTTT. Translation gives CSAAPGGNTEAFF. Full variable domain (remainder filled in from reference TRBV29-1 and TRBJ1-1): SAVISQKPSRDICQRGTSLTIQCQVDSQVTMMFWYRQQPGQSLTLIATANQGSEATYESGFVIDKFPISRPNLTFSTLTVSNMSPEDSSIYLCSAAPGGNTEAFFGQGTRLTVV.

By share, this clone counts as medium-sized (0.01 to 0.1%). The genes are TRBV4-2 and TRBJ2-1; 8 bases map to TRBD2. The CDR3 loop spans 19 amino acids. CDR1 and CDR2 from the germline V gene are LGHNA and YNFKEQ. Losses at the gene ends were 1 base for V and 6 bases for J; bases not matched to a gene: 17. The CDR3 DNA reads TGTGCCAGCAGCCAAGCATTGGCGGGGGGCTACGCGGAGCCCAATGAGCAGTTCTTC. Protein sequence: CASSQALAGGYAEPNEQFF.

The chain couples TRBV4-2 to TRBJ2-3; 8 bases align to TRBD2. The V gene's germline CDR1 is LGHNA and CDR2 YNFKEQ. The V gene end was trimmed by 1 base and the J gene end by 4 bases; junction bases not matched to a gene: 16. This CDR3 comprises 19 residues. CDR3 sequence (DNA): TGTGCCAGCAGCCAAGGGAGCGGGGGAACCCCCGGAAGGGCAGATACGCAGTATTTT. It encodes CASSQGSGGTPGRADTQYF.

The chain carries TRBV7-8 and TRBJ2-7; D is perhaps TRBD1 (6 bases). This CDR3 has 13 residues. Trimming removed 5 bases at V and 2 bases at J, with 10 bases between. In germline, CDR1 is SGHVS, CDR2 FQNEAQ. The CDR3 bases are TGTGCCAGCAGCCGAGACAGGACCTACGAGCAGTACTTC. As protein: CASSRDRTYEQYF.

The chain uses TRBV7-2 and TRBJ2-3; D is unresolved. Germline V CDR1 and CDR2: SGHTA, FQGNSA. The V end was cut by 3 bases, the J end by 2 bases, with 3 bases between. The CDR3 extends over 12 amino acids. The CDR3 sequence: CASSFFTDTQYF. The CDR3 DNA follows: TGTGCCAGCAGCTTCTTCACAGATACGCAGTATTTT.

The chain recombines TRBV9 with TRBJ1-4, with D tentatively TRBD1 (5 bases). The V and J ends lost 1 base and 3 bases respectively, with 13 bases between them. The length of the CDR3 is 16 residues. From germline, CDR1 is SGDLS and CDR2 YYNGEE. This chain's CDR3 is CASSVQGYGANEKLFF. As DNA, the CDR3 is TGTGCCAGCAGCGTACAGGGATACGGGGCTAATGAAAAACTGTTTTTT.

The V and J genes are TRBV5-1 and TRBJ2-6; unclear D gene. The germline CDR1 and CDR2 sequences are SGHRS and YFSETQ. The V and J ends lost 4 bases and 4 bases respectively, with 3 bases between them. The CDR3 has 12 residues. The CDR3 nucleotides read TGCGCCAGCAGCGCCGGGGCCAACGTCCTGACTTTC. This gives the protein CASSAGANVLTF.

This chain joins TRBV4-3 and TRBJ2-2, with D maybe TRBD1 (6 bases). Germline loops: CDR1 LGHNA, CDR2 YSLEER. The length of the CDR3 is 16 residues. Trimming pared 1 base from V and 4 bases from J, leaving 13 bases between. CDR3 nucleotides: TGCGCCAGCAGCCAAGGACGGCAGGGGAGCACCGGGGAGCTGTTTTTT. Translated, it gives CASSQGRQGSTGELFF.

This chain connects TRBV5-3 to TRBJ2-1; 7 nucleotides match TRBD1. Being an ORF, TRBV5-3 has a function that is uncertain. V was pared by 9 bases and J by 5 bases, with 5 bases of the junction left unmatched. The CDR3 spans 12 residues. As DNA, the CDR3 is TGTGCCACTGACAGGGAGAACAATGAGCAGTTCTTC. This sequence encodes CATDRENNEQFF.

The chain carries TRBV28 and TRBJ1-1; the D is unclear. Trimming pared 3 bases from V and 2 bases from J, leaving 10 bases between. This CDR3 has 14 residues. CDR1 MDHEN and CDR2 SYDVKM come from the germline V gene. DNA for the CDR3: TGTGCCAGCAGTTTGGCGGGCACTAACACTGAAGCTTTCTTT. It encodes CASSLAGTNTEAFF.

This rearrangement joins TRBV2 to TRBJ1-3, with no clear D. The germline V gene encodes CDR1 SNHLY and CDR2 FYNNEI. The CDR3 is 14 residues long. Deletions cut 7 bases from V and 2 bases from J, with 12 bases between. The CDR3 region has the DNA TGTGCCAGCACTCCTCTTCGGACTGGAAACACCATATATTTT. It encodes CASTPLRTGNTIYF.

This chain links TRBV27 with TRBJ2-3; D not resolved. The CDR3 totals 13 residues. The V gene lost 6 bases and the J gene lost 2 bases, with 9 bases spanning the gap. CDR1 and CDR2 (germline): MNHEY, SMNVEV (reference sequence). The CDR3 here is CASSPLDTDTQYF. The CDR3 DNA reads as TGTGCCAGCAGCCCCCTCGACACAGATACGCAGTATTTT.

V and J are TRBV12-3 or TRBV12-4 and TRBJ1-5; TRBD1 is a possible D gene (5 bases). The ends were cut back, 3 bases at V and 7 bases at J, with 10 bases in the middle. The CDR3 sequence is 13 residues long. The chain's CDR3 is CASSFGGRQPQHF. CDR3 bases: TGTGCCAGCAGTTTCGGGGGAAGACAGCCCCAGCATTTT.

CDR3 region: CASSPIDSNYGYTF. CDR3 DNA sequence: TGTGCCAGCAGTCCCATCGACAGTAACTATGGCTACACCTTC. V is TRBV28 and J is TRBJ1-2; the D gene is possibly TRBD1 (5 bases). The germline V gene encodes CDR1 MDHEN and CDR2 SYDVKM. CDR3 size: 14 residues. Deletions cut 5 bases from V and 1 base from J, with 11 bases between.

In nucleotides, the CDR3 is TGTGCCAGCAGTTACTCGGAAAAGGCGGGAAACACCATATATTTT. Translated, it gives CASSYSEKAGNTIYF. The chain combines TRBV6-5 with TRBJ1-3; D unclear. Trimming shortened V by 0 bases and J by 4 bases, and 10 bases separated the two germline ends. Germline CDR1 is MNHEY and CDR2 is SVGAGI. CDR3 size: 15 residues.

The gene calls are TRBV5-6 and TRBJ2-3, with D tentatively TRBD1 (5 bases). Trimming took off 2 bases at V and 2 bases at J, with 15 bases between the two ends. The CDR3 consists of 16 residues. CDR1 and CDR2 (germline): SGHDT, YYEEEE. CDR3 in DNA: TGTGCCAGCAGCTTTGCTCAACAGGTGTCCACAGATACGCAGTATTTT. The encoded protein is CASSFAQQVSTDTQYF. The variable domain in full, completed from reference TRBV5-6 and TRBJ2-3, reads DAGVTQSPTHLIKTRGQQVTLRCSPKSGHDTVSWYQQALGQGPQFIFQYYEEEERQRGNFPDRFSGHQFPNYSSELNVNALLLGDSALYLCASSFAQQVSTDTQYFGPGTRLTVL.

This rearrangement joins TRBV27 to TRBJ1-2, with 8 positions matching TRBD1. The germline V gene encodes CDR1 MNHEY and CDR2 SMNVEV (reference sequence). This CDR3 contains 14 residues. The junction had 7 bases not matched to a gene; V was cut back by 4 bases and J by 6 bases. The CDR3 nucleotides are TGTGCCAGCAGTTCCTTGGACAGGGCCCATGGCTACACCTTC. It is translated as CASSSLDRAHGYTF.

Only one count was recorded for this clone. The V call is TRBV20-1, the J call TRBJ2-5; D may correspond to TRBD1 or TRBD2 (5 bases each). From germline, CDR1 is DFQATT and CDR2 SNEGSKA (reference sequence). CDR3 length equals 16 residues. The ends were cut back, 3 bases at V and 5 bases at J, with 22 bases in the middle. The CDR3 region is CSASSGASSGRETQYF. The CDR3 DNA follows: TGCAGTGCTAGTTCTGGGGCTAGCTCGGGTAGGGAGACCCAGTACTTC.

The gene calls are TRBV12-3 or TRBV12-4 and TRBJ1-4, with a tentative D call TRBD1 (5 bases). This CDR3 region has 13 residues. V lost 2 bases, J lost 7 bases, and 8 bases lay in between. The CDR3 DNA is TGTGCCAGCAGTTTATGGGGGATTGAAAAACTGTTTTTT. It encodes CASSLWGIEKLFF.

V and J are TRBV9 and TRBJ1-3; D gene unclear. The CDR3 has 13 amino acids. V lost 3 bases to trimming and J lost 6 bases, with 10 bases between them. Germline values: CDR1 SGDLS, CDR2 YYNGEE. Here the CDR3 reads CASSGGNLNTIYF. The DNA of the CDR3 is TGTGCCAGCAGCGGCGGGAATTTAAACACCATATATTTT.

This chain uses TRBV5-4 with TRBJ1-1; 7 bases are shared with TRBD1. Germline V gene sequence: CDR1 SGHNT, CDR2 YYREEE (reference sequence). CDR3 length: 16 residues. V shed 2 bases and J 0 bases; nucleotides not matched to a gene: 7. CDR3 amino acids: CASSFQGGSVNTEAFF. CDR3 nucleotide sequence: TGTGCCAGCAGCTTCCAAGGGGGCTCGGTGAACACTGAAGCTTTCTTT.

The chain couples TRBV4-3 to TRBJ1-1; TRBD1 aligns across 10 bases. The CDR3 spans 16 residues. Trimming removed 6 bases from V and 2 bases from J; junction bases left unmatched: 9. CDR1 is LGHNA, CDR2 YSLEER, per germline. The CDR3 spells CASSPRDRGFNTEAFF. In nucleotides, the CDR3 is TGCGCCAGCAGTCCCCGGGACAGGGGATTCAACACTGAAGCTTTCTTT.

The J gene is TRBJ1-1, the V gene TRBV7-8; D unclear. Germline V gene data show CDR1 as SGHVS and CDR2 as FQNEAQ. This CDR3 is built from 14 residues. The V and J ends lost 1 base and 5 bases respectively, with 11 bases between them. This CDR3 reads CASSLGPGETEAFF. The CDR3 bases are TGTGCCAGCAGCTTAGGTCCCGGGGAAACTGAAGCTTTCTTT.